This TCR beta chain appears in the sequencing data of a study of CD8 T cells in Susac syndrome. TCR beta sequencing was performed on blood CD8+ and CD4+ T cells. The multiple sclerosis control group was made up of treatment-naive patients with stable or active relapsing-remitting disease. Negative isolation yielded CD8+ and CD4+ T cells; FACS enriched TEMRA cells. The trim removed 3 bases at V and 0 bases at J, leaving 5 bases unmatched. Germline CDR1 reads SGDLS; CDR2 reads YYNGEE. The CDR3 spans 17 residues. Reverse transcription of roughly 0.45 to 1 ug RNA was carried out with random hexamers. An immunoSEQ multiplex PCR generated amplified TCR beta CDR3 products spanning 54 Vbeta and 13 Jbeta. TCRdb reprocessed the immunoSEQ multiplex PCR reads with MiXCR, giving one entry per CDR3 protein. The sample lists 250,000 to 300,000 distinct CDR3 sequences; 70% to 90% were seen once.

The chain is built from TRBV9 and TRBJ2-2, with TRBD2 matching 10 bases. The sequenced sample was CD8+ T cells from PBMCs. The sequence came from a human donor with multiple sclerosis. The CDR3 loop is CASSAPLAGTNTGELFF. The CDR3 nucleotides are TGTGCCAGCAGCGCTCCACTAGCGGGGACGAACACCGGGGAGCTGTTTTTT.